These 15 T cell receptor beta chains originate from one sample sequenced in a study of human T cells and chemical hapten exposure. The time point denotes: patch test 2, 6 weeks after DPC sensitization. As to treatment: therapeutic diphenylcyclopropenone sensitization with weekly scalp DPC. TCRdb independently ran MiXCR on the RACE reads; one entry per CDR3 protein. The profile shows about 50,000 distinct CDR3 sequences, just under 10% of them singletons. The input for sequencing was whole blood, taken in connection with sensitization to the hapten diphenylcyclopropenone (DPC). The receptors originated from a woman in her 50s with alopecia areata. Some clones in this sample may be carry-over from other donors' samples.

The rearrangement uses TRBV11-2 and TRBJ2-1; the D is unclear. The CDR3 covers 14 residues. CDR1 is SGHAT and CDR2 is FQNNGV in the germline V gene. Trimming pared 1 base from V and 4 bases from J, leaving 8 bases between. DNA for the CDR3: TGTGCCAGCAGCTTAGTGGTCTCTTACAATGAGCAGTTCTTC. This encodes CASSLVVSYNEQFF.

On this clonotype: This may stem from a read error, because a much larger clone lies one nucleotide away. In this CDR3 the conserved last residue, phenylalanine or tryptophan, is missing, so a read error is likely. J is TRBJ2-7 and V is TRBV28, with D unclear. This CDR3 is built from 16 residues. Deletions cut 2 bases from V and 3 bases from J, with 17 bases between. Germline V gene lookup returns CDR1 MDHEN and CDR2 SYDVKM. The CDR3 is CASSLAPAWRIYEQYL. In DNA form, the CDR3 reads TGTGCCAGCAGTTTAGCCCCCGCGTGGAGAATCTACGAGCAGTACCTC.

The rearrangement joins TRBV12-3 or TRBV12-4 to TRBJ1-5, with a tentative D call TRBD1 (6 bases). Trimming pared 3 bases from V and 7 bases from J, leaving 13 bases between. The CDR3 consists of 14 residues. The DNA for the CDR3 is TGTGCCAGCAGTTTGATGGGGGGCGACCAGCCCCAGCATTTT. It is translated as CASSLMGGDQPQHF.

The sample holds many counts of this clonotype. This chain links TRBV6-5 with TRBJ2-1; TRBD2 matches 9 bases. The V segment lost 4 bases and the J segment 2 bases; nucleotides outside the gene matches: 3. CDR1 is MNHEY, CDR2 SVGAGI, per germline. The CDR3 consists of 15 residues. CDR3 amino acids: CASSLAGAPYNEQFF. The CDR3 DNA reads as TGTGCCAGCAGTTTAGCGGGGGCCCCCTACAATGAGCAGTTCTTC.

This clonotype was seen repeatedly, ten times or more. The chain employs TRBV5-4 and TRBJ1-3; D is undetermined. Germline V CDR1 and CDR2: SGHNT, YYREEE (reference sequence). Trimming left V 0 bases short and J 0 bases short, with 7 bases between. CDR3 length: 15 residues. The CDR3 coding sequence is TGTGCCAGCAGCTTGGGGTATCACTCTGGAAACACCATATATTTT. This translates into CASSLGYHSGNTIYF.

The chain is built from TRBV11-2 and TRBJ2-7; TRBD1 might be the D (6 bases). Germline assignment: CDR1 SGHAT and CDR2 FQNNGV. V dropped 1 base and J dropped 1 base, with 11 bases sitting between them. This CDR3 spans 15 amino acids. CDR3 residues: CASSLGTGLSYEQYF. CDR3 nucleotide sequence: TGTGCCAGCAGCTTAGGTACAGGGTTGTCCTACGAGCAGTACTTC.

This clonotype has at least ten counts. This chain links TRBV18 with TRBJ1-1; TRBD1 is a possible D gene (5 bases). V was pared by 5 bases and J by 0 bases, with 7 bases between. This CDR3 is built from 13 residues. The germline gives CDR1 KGHSH, CDR2 LQKENI. The CDR3 sequence: CASSLTVNTEAFF. In DNA, the CDR3 is TGTGCCAGCTCATTGACAGTGAACACTGAAGCTTTCTTT.

The genes are TRBV6-1 and TRBJ2-5, with D hard to call. This CDR3 spans 13 amino acids. Germline values: CDR1 MNHNS, CDR2 SASEGT. V gave up 5 bases and J gave up 5 bases, with 12 bases separating them. The chain's CDR3 is CASSIISLETQYF. The CDR3 nucleotides are TGTGCCAGCAGTATTATAAGCTTGGAGACCCAGTACTTC.

There are many counts of this clonotype. The DNA for the CDR3 is TGTGCCAACAGAGACAGCACCTCTGGAAACACCATATATTTT. This codes for CANRDSTSGNTIYF. The chain uses TRBV10-3 and TRBJ1-3; D perhaps matches TRBD1 (5 bases). The V end was cut by 10 bases, the J end by 0 bases, with 13 bases between. The CDR3 covers 14 residues. CDR1 is ENHRY, CDR2 SYGVKD, per germline.

About this clonotype: No conserved phenylalanine or tryptophan ends this CDR3, so it is likely a read error. The DNA is omitted, as the CDR3 cannot be located on it reliably, and the CDR3 follows TCRdb's listing. This chain links TRBV6-6 with TRBJ2-5; TRBD2, the table's D call, was not compared with the DNA. Germline V gene sequence: CDR1 MNHNY, CDR2 SVGAGI (reference sequence). The CDR3 length equals 13 residues, ends included. The CDR3 sequence: CASSSAGGLILVM.

This clonotype was detected a few times. J is TRBJ2-1 and V is TRBV20-1; tentatively, D is TRBD1 or TRBD2 (5 bases each). V lost 2 bases and J lost 10, with 12 bases in between. CDR1 and CDR2 (germline): DFQATT, SNEGSKA (reference sequence). This CDR3 spans 12 amino acids. The CDR3 DNA is TGCAGTGCTAGAATCGGGACCCCCGAGCAGTTCTTC. Encoded protein: CSARIGTPEQFF.

Only a few counts were recorded for this clonotype. The V call is TRBV29-1, the J call TRBJ1-2; possibly TRBD1 for D (5 bases). Per the germline V gene, CDR1 is SQVTM and CDR2 is ANQGSEA. The CDR3 runs 14 residues. Trimming took 5 bases from V and 3 from J, leaving 16 bases between them. For the CDR3, the DNA is TGCAGCGTTACCCTGACAGCGAACCACTATGGCTACACCTTC. As protein: CSVTLTANHYGYTF.

The rearrangement uses TRBV12-3 or TRBV12-4 and TRBJ1-1; D call uncertain. The CDR3 loop spans 13 amino acids. V was cut by 2 bases and J by 6 bases, with 10 bases left in between. The CDR3: CASSLLQLAEAFF. The CDR3 nucleotides are TGTGCCAGCAGTTTACTACAGCTTGCTGAAGCTTTCTTT.

In this sample, this clonotype turned up a few times. This chain links TRBV6-1 with TRBJ2-7; 8 bases line up with TRBD2. V lost 6 bases and J lost 5; bases outside the gene matches: 6. The germline gives CDR1 MNHNS, CDR2 SASEGT. CDR3 length equals 13 residues. CDR3: CASSGRARNEQYF. DNA for the CDR3: TGTGCCAGCAGCGGGAGGGCCCGCAACGAGCAGTACTTC.

The table lists this clonotype with a few counts. The chain joins TRBV14 to TRBJ2-3, with 11 bases fitting TRBD2. This CDR3 is 16 amino acids long. Germline V CDR1 and CDR2: SGHDN, FVKESK. J gave up 7 bases and V 4 bases, and 10 bases lay outside the gene matches. The CDR3 region has the DNA TGTGCCAGCAGCCGGAACCTAGCGGGAGGATTGTATACGCAGTATTTT. Protein sequence: CASSRNLAGGLYTQYF.